This TCR beta chain was recorded in a study of CD8 T cells in cerebrospinal fluid in Alzheimer's disease. Overall study results and limits: Expanded clones of at least 3% were commoner in Alzheimer's patients than healthy subjects.

By frequency, this clonotype registers large. Its antigen is as yet unknown. CDR1 is DFQATT and CDR2 is SNEGSKA in the germline V gene (reference sequence). This CDR3 region has 14 residues. Profiling of CSF cells used 10X single-cell V(D)J plus 5' expression. With the 10x single-cell sequencing reads reprocessed, TCRdb shows one record per CDR3 protein and no DNA. This table lists 1,100 to 1,500 distinct CDR3 sequences. The TCR sequence derives from a human donor with mild cognitive impairment. Sequences were obtained from cerebrospinal fluid. The J gene is TRBJ1-5, the V gene TRBV20-1. The CDR3 loop reads CSATVPDFTQPQHF.